These 29 T cell receptor beta chains came from one sample sequenced in a study of T cell changes during pregnancy in multiple sclerosis. Generated by immunoSEQ multiplex PCR, the TCRdb table keeps only in-frame clones and is missing some. The sample lists 70,000 to 95,000 clones, 94% occurring once. The specimen was peripheral blood, collected in the third trimester of pregnancy. These receptors came from a female donor with multiple sclerosis, enrolled in a pregnancy study.

The chain recombines TRBV5-5 with TRBJ2-3, with 9 positions matching TRBD1. The CDR3 covers 17 residues. Germline assignment: CDR1 SGHKS and CDR2 YYEKEE (reference sequence). Unmatched junction bases numbered 14, after V lost 3 bases and J lost 6 bases. CDR3 bases: TGTGCCAGCAGCTACGGAACCGGGACAGGGTTGATGGATACGCAGTATTTT. Protein: CASSYGTGTGLMDTQYF.

This chain uses TRBV5-5 with TRBJ1-4, with D perhaps matching TRBD1 (5 bases). The CDR3 contains 14 residues. Germline CDR1 is SGHKS and CDR2 is YYEKEE (reference sequence). Trimming removed 0 bases from V and 5 bases from J, with 8 bases in between. CDR3 loop: CASSLGQQNEKLFF. The CDR3 coding sequence is TGTGCCAGCAGCTTGGGACAGCAAAATGAAAAACTGTTTTTT.

The V gene is TRBV5-5, the J gene TRBJ2-5; TRBD1 might be the D (5 bases). Deletions cut 4 bases from V and 4 bases from J, with 14 bases between. Germline loops: CDR1 SGHKS, CDR2 YYEKEE (reference sequence). The CDR3 loop spans 14 amino acids. CDR3 sequence: CASSRGSVIETQYF. CDR3 DNA sequence: TGTGCCAGCAGCAGGGGTTCGGTGATAGAGACCCAGTACTTC.

The chain combines TRBV28 with TRBJ1-5; D unclear. Germline V gene data show CDR1 as MDHEN and CDR2 as SYDVKM. Trimming removed 11 bases from V and 9 bases from J, with 20 bases in between. The CDR3 is 13 residues long. The CDR3 region is CAVFGLTPGPQHF. CDR3 coding DNA: TGTGCCGTTTTTGGGTTAACGCCGGGGCCCCAGCATTTT.

CDR3 in DNA: TGTGCCAGCAGCTCAAGACTAGCGGGTAGCTACGAGCAGTACTTC. It yields the protein CASSSRLAGSYEQYF. The chain carries TRBV11-2 and TRBJ2-7; 10 nucleotides agree with TRBD2. There are 15 residues in the CDR3. Germline CDR1 and CDR2: SGHAT and FQNNGV. The trim removed 4 bases at V and 3 bases at J, leaving 6 bases unmatched. Full variable domain (missing parts from reference TRBV11-2 and TRBJ2-7): EAGVAQSPRYKIIEKRQSVAFWCNPISGHATLYWYQQILGQGPKLLIQFQNNGVVDDSQLPKDRFSAERLKGVDSTLKIQPAKLEDSAVYLCASSSRLAGSYEQYFGPGTRLTVT.

CDR3 nucleotide sequence: TGTGCCAGCGCAAGACAGGGGGCTCCCTACGAGCAGTACTTC. This codes for CASARQGAPYEQYF. The rearrangement joins TRBV27 to TRBJ2-7; 10 bases align to TRBD1. Germline V lookup: CDR1 MNHEY, CDR2 SMNVEV (reference sequence). The CDR3 runs 14 residues. The J segment lost 2 bases and the V segment lost 8 bases, leaving 6 bases of the junction unmatched.

This clone was observed a single time. The chain recombines TRBV5-4 with TRBJ2-3; D might be TRBD2 (5 bases). CDR3 size: 15 residues. Trimming cost V 3 bases and J 6 bases, with 17 bases left between them. Germline CDR1 is SGHNT and CDR2 is YYREEE (reference sequence). The CDR3 DNA follows: TGTGCCAGCAGCTCCGATCAACGGGGTCGTGATACGCAGTATTTT. This sequence encodes CASSSDQRGRDTQYF.

The rearrangement links TRBV7-4 to TRBJ2-1; 8 bases match TRBD2. CDR1 and CDR2 (germline): SGHVT, SQSDAQ. This CDR3 is built from 19 residues. The ends lost 3 bases at V and 0 bases at J; junction bases unmatched: 13. CDR3 bases: TGTGCCAGCAGCTTTGGGAGAGGGACTAGTCGGAGCTCCTACAATGAGCAGTTCTTC. Its protein is CASSFGRGTSRSSYNEQFF.

The J gene is TRBJ2-3, the V gene TRBV7-9; 7 bases line up with TRBD1. The V segment lost 1 base and the J segment 4 bases; nucleotides outside the gene matches: 5. Germline values: CDR1 SEHNR, CDR2 FQNEAQ (reference sequence). CDR3 size: 15 residues. The CDR3 DNA sequence: TGTGCCAGCAGCTTAGGGGCAGGGGGACCAGATACGCAGTATTTT. Protein: CASSLGAGGPDTQYF.

This chain joins TRBV7-9 and TRBJ2-5, with a tentative D call TRBD1 (5 bases). Germline values: CDR1 SEHNR, CDR2 FQNEAQ (reference sequence). The CDR3 has 13 amino acids. V was pared by 2 bases and J by 4 bases, with 8 bases between. As DNA, the CDR3 is TGTGCCAGCAGCTTATCAGGGCGAGAGACCCAGTACTTC. Amino acid sequence: CASSLSGRETQYF.

V and J are TRBV6-5 and TRBJ1-2; D unresolved. The germline gives CDR1 MNHEY, CDR2 SVGAGI. This CDR3 spans 15 amino acids. Trimming removed 4 bases from V and 4 bases from J, with 16 bases in between. Written as DNA, the CDR3 is TGTGCCAGCAGTTCCACGTGGGCAGCCGTCTATGGCTACACCTTC. Translation gives CASSSTWAAVYGYTF.

The gene calls are TRBV6-1 and TRBJ2-3, with D perhaps TRBD2 (7 bases). The CDR3 spans 15 residues. The V gene lost 1 base and the J gene lost 4 bases, with 12 bases spanning the gap. From germline, CDR1 is MNHNS and CDR2 SASEGT. The CDR3 DNA reads as TGTGCCAGCAGTGAAGTCGGGGGGCGCGCAGATACGCAGTATTTT. Amino acids: CASSEVGGRADTQYF.

The V gene is TRBV7-2, the J gene TRBJ2-2; D not resolved. The V end lost 1 base, the J end lost 0 bases, and 6 bases lay between the germline ends. The CDR3 has 15 residues. Germline CDR1 reads SGHTA; CDR2 reads FQGNSA. For the CDR3, the DNA is TGTGCCAGCAGCTTAGGTCAGGCGAACACCGGGGAGCTGTTTTTT. It encodes CASSLGQANTGELFF.

This clone was detected once. The rearrangement uses TRBV12-5 and TRBJ2-1, with TRBD2 matching 8 bases. CDR1 and CDR2 from the germline V gene are LGHNT and FRNRAP. V lost 7 bases to trimming and J lost 5 bases; unmatched junction nucleotides: 7. The CDR3 loop spans 14 amino acids. This CDR3 reads CASARAGADNEQFF. In DNA, the CDR3 is TGTGCTAGTGCTAGAGCGGGAGCCGACAATGAGCAGTTCTTC.

The chain recombines TRBV5-5 with TRBJ2-5; 9 bases agree with TRBD1. This CDR3 is built from 16 residues. In germline, CDR1 is SGHKS, CDR2 YYEKEE (reference sequence). The V gene end was trimmed by 0 bases and the J gene end by 4 bases; junction bases not matched to a gene: 7. CDR3 sequence (DNA): TGTGCCAGCAGCTTGGACGCGACAGGGGGGGGAGAGACCCAGTACTTC. It translates to CASSLDATGGGETQYF.

The gene calls are TRBV29-1 and TRBJ2-7; TRBD1 matches at 9 bases. V dropped 6 bases and J dropped 5; count of bases not matched to a gene: 11. This CDR3 is 14 amino acids long. In germline, CDR1 is SQVTM, CDR2 ANQGSEA. CDR3 amino acids: CSVDGTGIRNEQYF. The CDR3 nucleotides read TGCAGCGTCGACGGGACAGGGATAAGGAACGAGCAGTACTTC.

V gene TRBV28 combines with J gene TRBJ2-5; TRBD2 agrees at 9 bases. The CDR3 consists of 13 residues. The germline V gene has CDR1 MDHEN and CDR2 SYDVKM. The junction had 9 bases not matched to a gene; V was cut back by 7 bases and J by 9 bases. The CDR3 sequence is CASKLAGELSQYF. CDR3 sequence (DNA): TGTGCCAGCAAGTTAGCGGGAGAATTATCCCAGTACTTC.

The chain joins TRBV27 to TRBJ2-1, with TRBD2 identical over 8 bases. Looked up from germline, CDR1 is MNHEY and CDR2 is SMNVEV (reference sequence). CDR3 length: 15 residues. The V gene end was trimmed by 6 bases and the J gene end by 6 bases; junction bases not matched to a gene: 10. In DNA, the CDR3 is TGTGCCAGCAGAGAGGAAGCGGGGGACTTCAATGAGCAGTTCTTC. Translation: CASREEAGDFNEQFF.

This CDR3 is CASSWARTSVSTDTQYF. Written as DNA, the CDR3 is TGCGCCAGCAGCTGGGCCCGGACTAGCGTTAGCACAGATACGCAGTATTTT. V usage is TRBV5-1 and J usage is TRBJ2-3; TRBD2 aligns across 9 bases. The CDR3 has 17 residues. The V gene end was trimmed by 3 bases and the J gene end by 0 bases; junction bases not matched to a gene: 8. Germline-derived CDR1 and CDR2 are SGHRS and YFSETQ. The entire variable domain, with the rest obtained from reference TRBV5-1 and TRBJ2-3, is as follows: KAGVTQTPRYLIKTRGQQVTLSCSPISGHRSVSWYQQTPGQGLQFLFEYFSETQRNKGNFPGRFSGRQFSNSRSEMNVSTLELGDSALYLCASSWARTSVSTDTQYFGPGTRLTVL.

The V call is TRBV5-1, the J call TRBJ2-7; 10 positions agree with TRBD2. Germline lookup yields CDR1 SGHRS and CDR2 YFSETQ. J gave up 4 bases and V 2 bases, and 12 bases lay outside the gene matches. The CDR3 has 17 residues. Written as DNA, the CDR3 is TGCGCCAGCAGCTTAACGAGCAGCGGGAGGGGAAAGTACGAGCAGTACTTC. It encodes CASSLTSSGRGKYEQYF.

CDR3 loop: CAISAGLDSVTQYF. CDR3 coding DNA: TGTGCCATCAGTGCAGGTCTTGATTCGGTGACCCAGTACTTC. V is TRBV10-3 and J is TRBJ2-5; D is unresolved. This CDR3 contains 14 residues. From germline, CDR1 is ENHRY and CDR2 SYGVKD. The V end lost 4 bases, the J end lost 7 bases, and 16 bases lay between the germline ends.

The chain carries TRBV12-5 and TRBJ1-2; TRBD1 agrees at 11 bases. Losses at the gene ends were 3 bases for V and 5 bases for J; bases not matched to a gene: 8. CDR1 and CDR2 from the germline V gene are LGHNT and FRNRAP. There are 16 residues in the CDR3. CDR3 nucleotides: TGTGCTAGTGGTTTTCGAGGACAGGGGGCGATGTATGGCTACACCTTC. It codes for CASGFRGQGAMYGYTF.

J is TRBJ2-5 and V is TRBV15, with 7 positions matching TRBD1. V was clipped by 1 base and J by 2 bases; unmatched bases: 4. The CDR3 spans 15 residues. Germline V gene data show CDR1 as LNHNV and CDR2 as YYDKDF (reference sequence). This CDR3 is CATSRARDSQETQYF. CDR3 nucleotides: TGTGCCACCAGCAGAGCCCGGGACAGTCAAGAGACCCAGTACTTC.

The V and J genes are TRBV2 and TRBJ2-2; D is possibly TRBD1 (5 bases). CDR1 and CDR2 from the germline V gene are SNHLY and FYNNEI. V was cut by 6 bases and J by 3 bases, with 14 bases left in between. The CDR3 spans 15 residues. The CDR3 protein is CASRSNQGYTGELFF. CDR3 sequence (DNA): TGTGCCAGCAGGAGCAACCAGGGTTACACCGGGGAGCTGTTTTTT.

This chain joins TRBV20-1 and TRBJ2-5, with a possible D match to TRBD1 (6 bases). Trimming took 2 bases from V and 7 from J, leaving 8 bases between them. Germline V gene lookup returns CDR1 DFQATT and CDR2 SNEGSKA (reference sequence). The CDR3 spans 11 residues. Written as DNA, the CDR3 is TGCAGTGCTAGATCACAGGGGACCCAGTACTTC. The encoded protein is CSARSQGTQYF.

The rearrangement links TRBV5-4 to TRBJ2-1; 9 nucleotides align to TRBD2. The CDR3 covers 15 residues. From germline, CDR1 is SGHNT and CDR2 YYREEE (reference sequence). The V gene end was trimmed by 0 bases and the J gene end by 3 bases; junction bases not matched to a gene: 1. CDR3 sequence reads: CASSLGLAVYNEQFF. CDR3 nucleotide sequence: TGTGCCAGCAGCTTGGGACTAGCGGTCTACAATGAGCAGTTCTTC. The full variable domain, its missing parts supplied by reference TRBV5-4 and TRBJ2-1, is ETGVTQSPTHLIKTRGQQVTLRCSSQSGHNTVSWYQQALGQGPQFIFQYYREEENGRGNFPPRFSGLQFPNYSSELNVNALELDDSALYLCASSLGLAVYNEQFFGPGTRLTVL.

The CDR3: CASSLDQGTDTQYF. Written as DNA, the CDR3 is TGCGCCAGCAGCTTGGATCAGGGCACAGATACGCAGTATTTT. This chain connects TRBV5-1 to TRBJ2-3; D is ambiguous. Between the trimmed V and J ends, which lost 0 bases and 1 base, there was a span of 6 bases. Germline CDR1 reads SGHRS; CDR2 reads YFSETQ. The CDR3 covers 14 residues.

V and J are TRBV5-1 and TRBJ2-3; 10 bases fit TRBD2. The germline CDR1 and CDR2 sequences are SGHRS and YFSETQ. The trim removed 4 bases at V and 5 bases at J, leaving 4 bases unmatched. CDR3 length: 14 amino acids. The CDR3 DNA sequence: TGCGCCAGCAGCACGAGGACTAGCGGAGATACGCAGTATTTT. It specifies CASSTRTSGDTQYF. The full variable domain, with the rest looked up from reference TRBV5-1 and TRBJ2-3, is KAGVTQTPRYLIKTRGQQVTLSCSPISGHRSVSWYQQTPGQGLQFLFEYFSETQRNKGNFPGRFSGRQFSNSRSEMNVSTLELGDSALYLCASSTRTSGDTQYFGPGTRLTVL.

This clone was detected once. The V gene is TRBV9, the J gene TRBJ2-7, with D uncertain. CDR3 length equals 13 residues. Trimming stripped 0 bases from V and 6 bases from J, with 10 bases between. CDR1 and CDR2 (germline): SGDLS, YYNGEE. CDR3 nucleotide sequence: TGTGCCAGCAGCGTAGGGCTAACAGCCGAGCAGTACTTC. It encodes CASSVGLTAEQYF.